This TCR beta chain was documented in a study of shared T cell receptors in the human thymus. The CDR3 consists of 14 residues. The V end lost 5 bases, the J end lost 3 bases, and 14 bases lay between the germline ends. Germline CDR1 is LNHDA and CDR2 is SQIVND (reference sequence). Generated by immunoSEQ multiplex PCR, the TCRdb table keeps only in-frame clones and is missing some. The sample yields around 340,000 clones, 85% to 95% seen once. Sequenced material: thymocytes. This receptor was obtained from a human donor. The V call is TRBV19, the J call TRBJ2-7, with D perhaps TRBD1 (6 bases). CDR3 region: CASSAGQPFYEQYF. The CDR3 region has the DNA TGTGCCAGTAGTGCCGGACAGCCCTTCTACGAGCAGTACTTC.